One sample yielded the 24 T cell receptor beta chains listed below, sequenced in a study of OX40 agonist ivuxolimab in advanced cancers. The library relied on the immunoSEQ multiplex PCR assay. Held by TCRdb, this immuneACCESS table contains in-frame sequences only and omits some clones. Under half of the omission traces to an unresolved V gene where checked; the cause of the rest is unknown. In all, the sample holds tens of thousands of clones, and around 90% of those were seen once. Approximately 1.3% of the sample comes from the top ten. This sample comprised CD4+ or CD8+ T cells sorted from blood, obtained in a trial of the OX40 agonist ivuxolimab. All receptors derive from an adult with an advanced solid tumor such as melanoma, head and neck, liver or kidney cancer.

This chain links TRBV28 with TRBJ2-5, with D perhaps matching TRBD2 (6 bases). Germline CDR1 reads MDHEN; CDR2 reads SYDVKM. Trimming removed 1 base from V and 5 bases from J, with 11 bases in between. The CDR3 contains 14 residues. The CDR3 protein is CASSLSRGSETQYF. Written as DNA, the CDR3 is TGTGCCAGCAGTTTATCGCGGGGTTCGGAGACCCAGTACTTC.

The chain combines TRBV5-5 with TRBJ1-2; TRBD1 matches 8 bases. V shed 2 bases, J shed 3 bases, and the junction held 12 bases outside the gene matches. This CDR3 spans 17 amino acids. Germline V gene data show CDR1 as SGHKS and CDR2 as YYEKEE (reference sequence). CDR3 protein: CASSLGPGGEVYYGYTF. The CDR3 bases are TGTGCCAGCAGCTTAGGGCCAGGGGGCGAAGTTTACTATGGCTACACCTTC.

The CDR3 DNA reads as TGTGCCAGCAGCTTCAGCGGGACCAGATCCACAGATACGCAGTATTTT. Its protein is CASSFSGTRSTDTQYF. The chain combines TRBV5-5 with TRBJ2-3; the match to TRBD2 covers 7 bases. Germline V gene lookup returns CDR1 SGHKS and CDR2 YYEKEE (reference sequence). V lost 2 bases and J lost 2; bases outside the gene matches: 8. CDR3 size: 16 residues.

This sequence joins TRBV6-5 and TRBJ2-1, with D uncertain. The germline V gene has CDR1 MNHEY and CDR2 SVGAGI. V was trimmed by 0 bases and J by 10 bases, leaving 10 bases between them. This CDR3 is built from 13 residues. DNA of the CDR3: TGTGCCAGCAGTTACTCGAGGACCGGGGAGCAGTTCTTC. Translated, it gives CASSYSRTGEQFF.

This clone occurred once. This chain links TRBV19 with TRBJ1-2; D not certain. The CDR3 spans 14 residues. Trimming took 2 bases from V and 2 from J, leaving 9 bases between them. Germline CDR1 and CDR2: LNHDA and SQIVND (reference sequence). The CDR3 is CASSITGSNYGYTF. CDR3 in DNA: TGTGCCAGTAGTATAACGGGGTCGAACTATGGCTACACCTTC.

CDR3 coding DNA: TGTGCCAGTATGGGCGGAATTAGCACAGATACGCAGTATTTT. This gives the protein CASMGGISTDTQYF. The chain joins TRBV19 to TRBJ2-3; no clear D gene. V dropped 7 bases and J dropped 0 bases, with 11 bases sitting between them. In germline, CDR1 is LNHDA, CDR2 SQIVND (reference sequence). This CDR3 comprises 14 residues.

The gene calls are TRBV6-1 and TRBJ2-7, with 10 positions matching TRBD2. Losses at the gene ends were 1 base for V and 5 bases for J; bases not matched to a gene: 11. CDR1 is MNHNS, CDR2 SASEGT, per germline. The CDR3 extends over 17 amino acids. For the CDR3, the DNA is TGTGCCAGCAGTGAAGGCCCCCCTAGCGGGAGTCCCCACGAGCAGTACTTC. Amino acids: CASSEGPPSGSPHEQYF.

The genes are TRBV19 and TRBJ2-7; no clear D gene. Trimming cost V 5 bases and J 2 bases, with 10 bases left between them. CDR1 is LNHDA, CDR2 SQIVND, per germline (reference sequence). The CDR3 length is 13 residues. The CDR3 loop reads CASSPPGPYEQYF. DNA for the CDR3: TGTGCCAGTAGTCCCCCCGGGCCCTACGAGCAGTACTTC. The full variable domain, rest sourced from reference TRBV19 and TRBJ2-7, is DGGITQSPKYLFRKEGQNVTLSCEQNLNHDAMYWYRQDPGQGLRLIYYSQIVNDFQKGDIAEGYSVSREKKESFPLTVTSAQKNPTAFYLCASSPPGPYEQYFGPGTRLTVT.

The chain is built from TRBV7-2 and TRBJ2-1; D might be TRBD2 (5 bases). The CDR3 has 13 amino acids. The V gene's germline CDR1 is SGHTA and CDR2 FQGNSA. V was clipped by 5 bases and J by 9 bases, with 14 bases between them. The CDR3 coding sequence is TGTGCCAGCAGCACGGACTCTTTTACTGAGCAGTTCTTC. Translation gives CASSTDSFTEQFF.

This rearrangement joins TRBV5-4 to TRBJ2-5, with TRBD1 identical over 12 bases. The CDR3 spans 17 residues. J was trimmed by 0 bases and V by 2 bases; bases with no gene match: 5. CDR1 SGHNT and CDR2 YYREEE come from the germline V gene (reference sequence). The DNA of the CDR3 is TGTGCCAGCAGCTTCGGGGACAGGGGGCCGTACCAAGAGACCCAGTACTTC. This encodes CASSFGDRGPYQETQYF.

The chain joins TRBV20-1 to TRBJ1-5, with 9 nucleotides matching TRBD1. Germline assignment: CDR1 DFQATT and CDR2 SNEGSKA (reference sequence). The length of the CDR3 is 11 residues. The trim removed 6 bases at V and 15 bases at J, leaving 9 bases unmatched. CDR3 DNA: TGCAGTGCAGCCACAGGGGGCTATTTGCATTTT. The encoded protein is CSAATGGYLHF.

The chain has TRBV18 and TRBJ1-5; maybe TRBD1 (6 bases). Trimming took off 1 base at V and 0 bases at J, with 16 bases between the two ends. CDR3 size: 18 residues. Germline CDR1 reads KGHSH; CDR2 reads LQKENI. The CDR3 is CASSPLRTDQYSNQPQHF. Here the CDR3 DNA reads TGTGCCAGCTCACCACTCCGGACAGACCAATATAGCAATCAGCCCCAGCATTTT.

This sequence joins TRBV5-1 and TRBJ1-2; TRBD1 matches 9 bases. This CDR3 spans 15 amino acids. The ends lost 4 bases at V and 7 bases at J; junction bases unmatched: 11. Germline lookup yields CDR1 SGHRS and CDR2 YFSETQ. CDR3 DNA: TGCGCCAGCAGCCTAGGGGACAGGGTCAAGGGTGGCTACACCTTC. This encodes CASSLGDRVKGGYTF. Drawing the rest from reference TRBV5-1 and TRBJ1-2, the complete variable domain is KAGVTQTPRYLIKTRGQQVTLSCSPISGHRSVSWYQQTPGQGLQFLFEYFSETQRNKGNFPGRFSGRQFSNSRSEMNVSTLELGDSALYLCASSLGDRVKGGYTFGSGTRLTVV.

The chain recombines TRBV7-3 with TRBJ2-5; possibly TRBD1 or TRBD2 for D (5 bases each). Trimming removed 5 bases at V and 3 bases at J, with 10 bases between. The CDR3 consists of 13 residues. Germline V gene lookup returns CDR1 SGHTA and CDR2 FQGTGA. CDR3 loop: CASSRDGEETQYF. In DNA, the CDR3 is TGTGCCAGCAGCAGGGACGGAGAAGAGACCCAGTACTTC.

This clone turned up a few times. V and J are TRBV10-3 and TRBJ2-7; no definite D call. Trimming took off 6 bases at V and 2 bases at J, with 14 bases between the two ends. The CDR3 consists of 14 residues. CDR1 is ENHRY, CDR2 SYGVKD, per germline. CDR3 protein: CAIRSEVTTYEQYF. CDR3 coding DNA: TGTGCCATCAGAAGTGAGGTTACTACCTACGAGCAGTACTTC.

The rearrangement links TRBV30 to TRBJ2-1; D might be TRBD2 (7 bases). The germline CDR1 and CDR2 sequences are GTSNPN and SVGIG (reference sequence). Trimming cost V 4 bases and J 4 bases, with 17 bases left between them. CDR3 size: 15 residues. The CDR3 protein is CAWTPRRGGYNEQFF. The DNA of the CDR3 is TGTGCCTGGACCCCCAGGAGGGGGGGATACAATGAGCAGTTCTTC.

Points on this clone: The DNA is omitted, as the CDR3 cannot be located on it reliably, and the CDR3 follows TCRdb's listing. The chain has TRBV21-1 and TRBJ1-3; TRBD1, the table's D call, was not compared with the DNA. TRBV21-1 is a pseudogene. The CDR3 extends over 15 residues, inclusive of both ends. The CDR3 sequence: CASSVGQGAFDTIYF.

The chain couples TRBV6-1 to TRBJ2-5, with unresolved D. The germline V gene has CDR1 MNHNS and CDR2 SASEGT. The CDR3 loop spans 13 amino acids. Deletions cut 2 bases from V and 0 bases from J, with 4 bases between. CDR3 DNA: TGTGCCAGCAGTGAACGGGACCAAGAGACCCAGTACTTC. It yields the protein CASSERDQETQYF.

The CDR3 loop is CASSSLRQGGSGNTIYF. Written as DNA, the CDR3 is TGTGCCAGCAGCTCCCTCAGACAGGGCGGTTCTGGAAACACCATATATTTT. The chain couples TRBV7-2 to TRBJ1-3; 7 bases agree with TRBD1. Trimming removed 4 bases from V and 1 base from J; junction bases left unmatched: 10. The CDR3 has 17 amino acids. Germline V gene lookup returns CDR1 SGHTA and CDR2 FQGNSA.

The gene calls are TRBV9 and TRBJ2-3; D is perhaps TRBD2 (6 bases). Trimming stripped 6 bases from V and 6 bases from J, with 14 bases between. Germline CDR1 reads SGDLS; CDR2 reads YYNGEE. The CDR3 consists of 13 residues. For the CDR3, the DNA is TGTGCCAGCACCCGGAGGGCCAGTGATACGCAGTATTTT. It codes for CASTRRASDTQYF.

The genes are TRBV4-1 and TRBJ1-4; D might be TRBD1 (5 bases). V lost 0 bases and J 4 bases, leaving 18 bases between the germline ends. Germline CDR1 MGHRA, CDR2 YSYEKL. This CDR3 is built from 18 residues. Here the CDR3 DNA reads TGCGCCAGCAGCCAAGATCGGTTGCAGGGATGGGGTAATGAAAAACTGTTTTTT. Translated, it gives CASSQDRLQGWGNEKLFF.

CDR3 DNA sequence: TGTGCCAGCAGCTTCCCTCCGGGGCACACTGAAGCTTTCTTT. This translates into CASSFPPGHTEAFF. This chain joins TRBV7-8 and TRBJ1-1, with TRBD1 as a possible D gene (5 bases). This CDR3 contains 14 residues. V shed 3 bases and J shed 3 bases, with 11 bases lying between them. Germline CDR1 SGHVS, CDR2 FQNEAQ.

This sequence joins TRBV11-2 and TRBJ1-1; unclear D gene. The CDR3 length is 14 residues. Per the germline V gene, CDR1 is SGHAT and CDR2 is FQNNGV. With 4 bases removed from V and 3 bases from J, the gap between germline ends came to 12 bases. Written as DNA, the CDR3 is TGTGCCAGCAGCTCGGGAACAGCGTACACTGAAGCTTTCTTT. Its translation is CASSSGTAYTEAFF.

The chain carries TRBV20-1 and TRBJ2-3; no definite D call. The CDR3 length is 10 residues. Trimming removed 3 bases at V and 5 bases at J, with 3 bases between. Germline values: CDR1 DFQATT, CDR2 SNEGSKA (reference sequence). The CDR3 sequence is CSASKDTQYF. As DNA, the CDR3 is TGCAGTGCTAGTAAAGATACGCAGTATTTT.